The 10 T cell receptor beta chains below were found in one sample sequenced in a study of blood T cell repertoires in COVID-19. The table came from immunoSEQ multiplex PCR; TCRdb's copy has only in-frame clones and leaves some out. The sample lists about 52,000 clones, 81% occurring once. Sample: peripheral blood. These receptors all come from a woman aged 80 or over with COVID-19, enrolled during active disease.

The chain joins TRBV18 to TRBJ2-3; 8 bases match TRBD1. After removal of 3 bases from V and 6 bases from J, the junction contained 8 bases not matched to a gene. The CDR3 spans 15 residues. Germline assignment: CDR1 KGHSH and CDR2 LQKENI. The CDR3 nucleotides read TGTGCCAGCTCACCGCAGGGGGCCTTATTGGATACGCAGTATTTT. Translating gives CASSPQGALLDTQYF.

J is TRBJ2-7 and V is TRBV5-5, with 10 bases that match TRBD2. The CDR3 has 17 residues. Germline assignment: CDR1 SGHKS and CDR2 YYEKEE (reference sequence). J gave up 5 bases and V 4 bases, and 15 bases lay outside the gene matches. Here the CDR3 reads CASSRGHSGLAIHEQYF. The CDR3 region has the DNA TGTGCCAGCAGCCGGGGACATTCGGGACTAGCGATTCACGAGCAGTACTTC.

The chain recombines TRBV3-1 (or the pseudogene TRBV3-2) with TRBJ2-3; 11 bases fit TRBD2. The junction had 11 bases not matched to a gene; V was cut back by 4 bases and J by 14 bases. CDR3 length: 14 amino acids. Germline V lookup: CDR1 LGHDT, CDR2 YNNKEL (reference sequence). CDR3 sequence reads: CASSRQLAGVSPYF. The DNA for the CDR3 is TGTGCCAGCAGCCGCCAACTAGCGGGAGTGTCACCGTATTTT.

The V call is TRBV6-4, the J call TRBJ2-1; D possibly corresponds to TRBD2 (5 bases). The CDR3 is made up of 15 amino acids. V was clipped by 0 bases and J by 14 bases, with 20 bases between them. The V gene's germline CDR1 is MRHNA and CDR2 SNTAGT. The CDR3 nucleotides are TGTGCCAGCAGTGACTCACCTGAGGGCCCTGGAGCCAAGTTCTTC. This sequence encodes CASSDSPEGPGAKFF.

The chain links TRBV4-1 to TRBJ1-4; 8 bases line up with TRBD1. J was trimmed by 0 bases and V by 6 bases; bases with no gene match: 3. The CDR3 runs 15 residues. Germline V gene sequence: CDR1 MGHRA, CDR2 YSYEKL. DNA for the CDR3: TGCGCCAGCAGAAAGACAGGGGCAACTAATGAAAAACTGTTTTTT. Amino acid sequence: CASRKTGATNEKLFF.

This clone was observed a handful of times. This chain uses TRBV5-1 with TRBJ2-5, with D possibly matching TRBD2 (5 bases). The CDR3 totals 14 residues. The V end was cut by 6 bases, the J end by 1 base, with 13 bases between. The germline V gene encodes CDR1 SGHRS and CDR2 YFSETQ. CDR3 in amino acids: CASNAGLPQETQYF. The CDR3 bases are TGCGCCAGCAACGCTGGACTCCCCCAAGAGACCCAGTACTTC.

For the CDR3, the DNA is TGTGCCAGCAGCTTGGGGGACTCAGCCAAAAACATTCAGTACTTC. Residues: CASSLGDSAKNIQYF. This chain links TRBV7-9 with TRBJ2-4; possibly TRBD2 for D (6 bases). V was trimmed by 3 bases and J by 0 bases, leaving 9 bases between them. Germline loops: CDR1 SEHNR, CDR2 FQNEAQ (reference sequence). This CDR3 contains 15 residues.

In this sample, this clone turned up a few times. The chain combines TRBV5-1 with TRBJ2-7, with TRBD2 matching over 11 bases. CDR1 and CDR2 (germline): SGHRS, YFSETQ. V lost 3 bases and J lost 0; bases outside the gene matches: 2. The CDR3 has 15 amino acids. CDR3 DNA sequence: TGCGCCAGCAGCTATAGCGGGAGGGACTCCTACGAGCAGTACTTC. The encoded protein is CASSYSGRDSYEQYF.

The chain joins TRBV10-2 to TRBJ2-1, with 13 bases that match TRBD2. Trimming at V came to 4 bases and at J to 3 bases, leaving 3 bases not matched to a gene. Germline V CDR1 and CDR2: WSHSY, SAAADI. The CDR3 is 16 residues long. The CDR3 here is CASSGTSGRYYNEQFF. CDR3 DNA: TGCGCCAGCAGTGGGACTAGCGGGAGATACTACAATGAGCAGTTCTTC.

The genes are TRBV29-1 and TRBJ2-7; 8 bases are shared with TRBD1. V lost 5 bases to trimming and J lost 5 bases; unmatched junction nucleotides: 5. The CDR3 loop spans 12 amino acids. The germline V gene encodes CDR1 SQVTM and CDR2 ANQGSEA. CDR3 residues: CSVSGGIDEQYF. CDR3 bases: TGCAGCGTTTCAGGGGGCATCGACGAGCAGTACTTC.